A selection of T cell receptor beta chains follows, all from one sample in a study of CD8+CD57+ T cells in acquired aplastic anemia. TCRdb passed the reads through MiXCR, listing each CDR3 protein once. The sample has under 250,000 distinct CDR3 sequences, around half seen once. Sequencing was done on a sample of sorted CD4+, CD8+, or CD8+CD57+ T cells (not recorded which) from PBMCs. The receptors stem from a human donor with aplastic anemia. Each CDR3 is given with its conserved first and last residue. A D gene is named only where the DNA matches it firmly. Part of the rows lack a size; the others show once, few, many or a class for expanded clones.

TRBV29-1	TRBJ1-3	-	TRBD1	CSVLTGASSGNTIYF	TGCAGCGTTCTGACAGGGGCCAGCTCTGGAAACACCATATATTTT
TRBV19	TRBJ2-3	many	TRBD2	CASSTPSAGGEGPSGSDTQYF	TGTGCCAGTAGTACGCCCTCCGCGGGGGGGGAGGGACCCTCTGGTTCAGATACGCAGTATTTT
TRBV30	TRBJ1-3	-	-	CAWSIPGRGSGNTIYF	TGTGCCTGGAGCATCCCGGGACGGGGCTCTGGAAACACCATATATTTT
TRBV12-3/TRBV12-4	TRBJ1-5	many	-	CASREGTNQPQHF	TGTGCCAGCAGGGAAGGAACTAATCAGCCCCAGCATTTT
TRBV6-5	TRBJ2-7	many	-	CASSYTRELSTYEQYF	TGTGCCAGCAGTTACACACGGGAGTTATCAACCTACGAGCAGTACTTC
TRBV6-1	TRBJ2-2	many	-	CANKGVTGELFF	TGTGCCAACAAAGGGGTTACCGGGGAGCTGTTTTTT
TRBV2	TRBJ1-4	-	TRBD1	CASSEQGANEKLFF	TGTGCCAGCAGTGAACAGGGGGCGAATGAAAAACTGTTTTTT
TRBV4-2	TRBJ2-1	many	-	CASSQVWLERDNEQFF	TGTGCCAGCAGCCAAGTTTGGCTAGAGAGAGACAATGAGCAGTTCTTC
TRBV7-3	TRBJ2-1	-	TRBD2	CASSQDRLAGGKQFF	TGTGCCAGCAGCCAAGATAGACTAGCGGGAGGCAAGCAGTTCTTC
TRBV7-2	TRBJ1-5	many	-	CASRQDANSNQPQHF	TGTGCCAGCAGACAAGACGCTAATAGCAATCAGCCCCAGCATTTT
TRBV3-1	TRBJ2-5	-	TRBD1	CASSPPGQGAGETQYF	TGTGCCAGCAGCCCACCGGGACAGGGGGCCGGAGAGACCCAGTACTTC
TRBV2	TRBJ1-5	-	-	CASSVGTSNQPQHF	TGTGCCAGCAGTGTTGGGACATCCAATCAGCCCCAGCATTTT
TRBV7-3	TRBJ2-5	-	-	CASSSRTGKTQYF	TGTGCCAGCAGCTCCCGAACGGGAAAGACCCAGTACTTC
TRBV24-1	TRBJ2-1	many	-	CATSDYGEYNEQFF	TGTGCCACCAGTGATTATGGCGAATACAATGAGCAGTTCTTC
TRBV7-9	TRBJ2-5	-	-	CASSSGTQETRYF	TGTGCCAGCAGCTCGGGAACACAAGAGACCCGGTACTTC
TRBV2	TRBJ2-1	-	-	CASSFETSNEQFF	TGTGCCAGCTCTTTCGAGACAAGTAATGAGCAGTTCTTC
TRBV20-1	TRBJ2-7	-	-	CSAGAAFYEQYF	TGCAGTGCCGGTGCGGCCTTTTACGAGCAGTACTTC
TRBV20-1	TRBJ1-6	once	TRBD1	CSAKDRGPSFKDSPLHF	TGCAGTGCTAAGGACAGGGGCCCTTCCTTTAAGGATTCACCCCTCCACTTT
TRBV6-1	TRBJ2-7	-	TRBD1	CAISQGEEQYF	TGTGCCATCAGCCAGGGGGAGGAGCAGTACTTC
TRBV14	TRBJ2-1	-	-	CASSPHFSSSYNEQFF	TGTGCCAGCAGCCCGCATTTTAGCTCTTCCTACAATGAGCAGTTCTTC
TRBV5-6	TRBJ2-7	-	TRBD1	CASSLLRDRTYEQYF	TGTGCCAGCAGCTTGTTAAGGGACAGGACCTATGAGCAGTACTTC
TRBV15	TRBJ1-1	-	TRBD1	CATSRDLGQGNTEAFF	TGTGCCACCAGCAGAGATCTGGGACAGGGGAACACTGAAGCTTTCTTT
TRBV4-2	TRBJ1-2	-	-	CASSLAPGDGYTF	TGTGCCAGCAGCTTAGCGCCTGGGGATGGCTACACCTTC
TRBV7-8	TRBJ2-3	-	-	CASSLNSLGTDTQYF	TGTGCCAGCAGCTTAAATAGCCTAGGTACAGATACGCAGTATTTT
TRBV20-1	TRBJ2-3	many	-	CSARDRLAESTDTQYF	TGCAGTGCTAGAGATAGGCTAGCTGAATCCACAGATACGCAGTATTTT
TRBV12-3/TRBV12-4	TRBJ1-6	once	TRBD1	CASRNIPTGANSPLHF	TGTGCCAGCAGGAATATTCCGACAGGGGCCAATTCACCCCTCCACTTT